These 30 T cell receptor beta chains share one sample of origin, sequenced in a study of T cell responses to AZD1222 COVID-19 vaccine. Measured with immunoSEQ multiplex PCR; TCRdb has only the in-frame clones, and not every one. The sample yields just under 35,000 clones, 85% to 90% seen once. The sequenced sample was peripheral blood, obtained on day 0 of AZD1222 vaccination. These receptors were collected from an adult in good health.

This rearrangement joins TRBV5-1 to TRBJ2-3; 9 nucleotides agree with TRBD2. The CDR3 is 15 residues long. With V trimmed by 5 bases and J by 2 bases, 6 bases remained unmatched. The germline V gene encodes CDR1 SGHRS and CDR2 YFSETQ. The CDR3 region is CASRPGGRVTDTQYF. CDR3 in DNA: TGCGCCAGCAGGCCTGGCGGGAGGGTCACAGATACGCAGTATTTT.

The V gene is TRBV15, the J gene TRBJ2-2, with D possibly matching TRBD1 (5 bases). V was pared by 5 bases and J by 4 bases, with 14 bases between. The CDR3 runs 15 residues. Germline lookup yields CDR1 LNHNV and CDR2 YYDKDF (reference sequence). For the CDR3, the DNA is TGTGCCACCAGCCCCGCCAGGGAAGGCACCGGGGAGCTGTTTTTT. It yields the protein CATSPAREGTGELFF.

The V gene is TRBV13, the J gene TRBJ2-3, with D unresolved. Germline lookup yields CDR1 PRHDT and CDR2 FYEKMQ (reference sequence). Trimming pared 6 bases from V and 0 bases from J, leaving 7 bases between. The CDR3 runs to 13 residues. This CDR3 is CASREISTDTQYF. CDR3 nucleotide sequence: TGTGCCAGCAGAGAAATCAGCACAGATACGCAGTATTTT.

This sequence joins TRBV7-2 and TRBJ2-1, with 9 bases identical to TRBD2. The ends lost 3 bases at V and 4 bases at J; junction bases unmatched: 4. This CDR3 is built from 15 residues. Germline values: CDR1 SGHTA, CDR2 FQGNSA. CDR3 amino acids: CASSFSGGTYNEQFF. Written as DNA, the CDR3 is TGTGCCAGCAGCTTTAGCGGGGGAACATACAATGAGCAGTTCTTC.

This clone was counted only a few times. The V and J genes are TRBV5-1 and TRBJ2-2; TRBD1 matches 7 bases. CDR3 length equals 17 residues. V dropped 2 bases and J dropped 7; count of bases not matched to a gene: 14. Germline assignment: CDR1 SGHRS and CDR2 YFSETQ. The CDR3 bases are TGCGCCAGCAGCTTCTCACCTACAGGGGTGGATGGCGGGGAGCTGTTTTTT. Encoded protein: CASSFSPTGVDGGELFF.

The V call is TRBV28, the J call TRBJ1-2; unclear D gene. The CDR3 totals 12 residues. CDR1 MDHEN and CDR2 SYDVKM come from the germline V gene. Trimming cost V 6 bases and J 1 base, with 6 bases left between them. The CDR3 is CASSEHNYGYTF. The DNA of the CDR3 is TGTGCCAGCAGCGAGCATAACTATGGCTACACCTTC.

The J gene is TRBJ1-1, the V gene TRBV28, with unresolved D. The V and J ends lost 6 bases and 6 bases respectively, with 20 bases between them. Germline V lookup: CDR1 MDHEN, CDR2 SYDVKM. This CDR3 is built from 15 residues. The CDR3 DNA sequence: TGTGCCAGCAGCCCTCCCGGTCGCGTGGAATCTGAAGCTTTCTTT. As protein: CASSPPGRVESEAFF.

A single count supports this clone. The V and J genes are TRBV29-1 and TRBJ1-2, with 10 positions matching TRBD1. The germline CDR1 and CDR2 sequences are SQVTM and ANQGSEA. Losses at the gene ends were 4 bases for V and 3 bases for J; bases not matched to a gene: 2. The CDR3 covers 13 residues. The CDR3 reads CSVVGQGDYGYTF. Written as DNA, the CDR3 is TGCAGCGTTGTTGGACAGGGGGACTATGGCTACACCTTC.

The sample holds one count of this clone. This rearrangement joins TRBV18 to TRBJ2-2; 8 bases line up with TRBD2. The germline V gene encodes CDR1 KGHSH and CDR2 LQKENI. The CDR3 is 17 residues long. V shed 3 bases and J 2 bases; nucleotides not matched to a gene: 8. The CDR3 nucleotides read TGTGCCAGCTCACCGAGTACTAGCGGTCCTAACACCGGGGAGCTGTTTTTT. It is translated as CASSPSTSGPNTGELFF.

This clone was recorded once. V is TRBV4-1 and J is TRBJ2-5, with D perhaps matching TRBD1 or TRBD2 (5 bases each). Trimming took off 0 bases at V and 5 bases at J, with 16 bases between the two ends. Germline lookup yields CDR1 MGHRA and CDR2 YSYEKL. CDR3 length: 16 amino acids. CDR3 nucleotides: TGCGCCAGCAGCCAAGATCTGACGGGGACGAGGGAGACCCAGTACTTC. Protein product: CASSQDLTGTRETQYF.

J is TRBJ1-2 and V is TRBV6-5; D ambiguous. Germline loops: CDR1 MNHEY, CDR2 SVGAGI. V gave up 0 bases and J gave up 4 bases, with 9 bases separating them. This CDR3 is 14 amino acids long. In DNA form, the CDR3 reads TGTGCCAGCAGTTACTCGGAGGCAGCCTATGGCTACACCTTC. It codes for CASSYSEAAYGYTF.

The chain has TRBV5-5 and TRBJ2-2; D is uncertain. This CDR3 is built from 13 residues. The germline gives CDR1 SGHKS, CDR2 YYEKEE (reference sequence). Trimming took 2 bases from V and 8 from J, leaving 10 bases between them. This CDR3 is CASSFDPLGELFF. CDR3 nucleotides: TGTGCCAGCAGCTTCGACCCTCTAGGGGAGCTGTTTTTT.

This clone occurred once. The chain recombines TRBV2 with TRBJ2-3, with a weak D call TRBD2 (6 bases). The V and J ends lost 5 bases and 5 bases respectively, with 11 bases between them. Germline-derived CDR1 and CDR2 are SNHLY and FYNNEI. The CDR3 totals 13 residues. CDR3 loop: CASSRESGDTQYF. Here the CDR3 DNA reads TGTGCCAGCAGTCGGGAGTCGGGAGATACGCAGTATTTT.

The rearrangement links TRBV18 to TRBJ2-5, with a possible D match to TRBD1 (5 bases). This CDR3 contains 15 residues. Germline CDR1 is KGHSH and CDR2 is LQKENI. V shed 0 bases and J shed 0 bases, with 8 bases lying between them. DNA of the CDR3: TGTGCCAGCTCACCACCGGCAGGGAACCAAGAGACCCAGTACTTC. It is translated as CASSPPAGNQETQYF.

This clone was counted a single time. The chain joins TRBV19 to TRBJ2-7, with 13 bases matching TRBD2. After removal of 4 bases from V and 4 bases from J, the junction contained 4 bases not matched to a gene. CDR1 and CDR2 (germline): LNHDA, SQIVND (reference sequence). This CDR3 region has 15 residues. The CDR3 DNA reads as TGTGCCAGTAGTAGCGGACTAGCGGGAGCGTACGAGCAGTACTTC. Protein: CASSSGLAGAYEQYF.

This rearrangement joins TRBV7-9 to TRBJ1-1; 7 bases are a match to TRBD1. The CDR3 extends over 18 amino acids. Trimming took 5 bases from V and 2 from J; bases not matched to a gene: 17. Germline loops: CDR1 SEHNR, CDR2 FQNEAQ (reference sequence). DNA for the CDR3: TGTGCCAGCAGCCCAATCCCGGGACAGACCTTATTAAACACTGAAGCTTTCTTT. Translating it yields CASSPIPGQTLLNTEAFF.

This chain connects TRBV7-2 to TRBJ2-5; 7 bases line up with TRBD1. Losses at the gene ends were 6 bases for V and 1 base for J; bases not matched to a gene: 11. Germline CDR1 reads SGHTA; CDR2 reads FQGNSA. The CDR3 consists of 16 residues. The CDR3 DNA follows: TGTGCCAGCAGGCCGCTCTGGGGGACAGCCCAAGAGACCCAGTACTTC. The encoded protein is CASRPLWGTAQETQYF.

The chain couples TRBV13 to TRBJ1-1; TRBD1 agrees at 8 bases. This CDR3 is 13 amino acids long. V trimming: 2 bases; J trimming: 12 bases; junction bases outside the gene matches: 8. The germline V gene encodes CDR1 PRHDT and CDR2 FYEKMQ (reference sequence). The CDR3 coding sequence is TGTGCCAGCAGCTTATTGGACAGGGCCCAAACTTTCTTT. This translates into CASSLLDRAQTFF.

The V call is TRBV18, the J call TRBJ2-7; D is possibly TRBD2 (5 bases). Trimming removed 4 bases at V and 7 bases at J, with 14 bases between. Germline V gene lookup returns CDR1 KGHSH and CDR2 LQKENI. The CDR3 extends over 13 amino acids. The CDR3 sequence is CASSLGAVGEQYF. The CDR3 nucleotides read TGTGCCAGCTCACTCGGAGCGGTTGGGGAGCAGTACTTC.

The gene calls are TRBV5-4 and TRBJ1-3; no reliable D call. The CDR3 has 15 residues. Trimming removed 0 bases at V and 4 bases at J, with 11 bases between. Germline V gene sequence: CDR1 SGHNT, CDR2 YYREEE (reference sequence). The CDR3 nucleotides read TGTGCCAGCAGCTTGGGAGGTTCGGCCGGAAACACCATATATTTT. Its protein is CASSLGGSAGNTIYF.

This clone was recorded once. The genes are TRBV15 and TRBJ2-7; D is perhaps TRBD1 or TRBD2 (6 bases each). Germline V gives CDR1 LNHNV, CDR2 YYDKDF (reference sequence). CDR3 length: 15 amino acids. Deletions cut 1 base from V and 3 bases from J, with 13 bases between. The CDR3 reads CATSRGRDTNYEQYF. Written as DNA, the CDR3 is TGTGCCACCAGCAGAGGGAGGGACACCAACTACGAGCAGTACTTC.

The chain links TRBV11-2 to TRBJ2-7; the match to TRBD1 covers 9 bases. Germline lookup yields CDR1 SGHAT and CDR2 FQNNGV. The CDR3 sequence is 16 residues long. J lost 4 bases, V lost 1 base, and 8 bases had no gene match. CDR3 DNA sequence: TGTGCCAGCAGCTTAGTGACTCCCGGGACAGGGTACGAGCAGTACTTC. This translates into CASSLVTPGTGYEQYF.

The gene calls are TRBV19 and TRBJ1-2; tentative D call: TRBD1 (6 bases). The CDR3 is 13 residues long. V lost 4 bases and J lost 6, with 12 bases in between. Germline loops: CDR1 LNHDA, CDR2 SQIVND (reference sequence). As DNA, the CDR3 is TGTGCCAGTAGTACCAGGGGAGAGGATGGCTACACCTTC. Protein: CASSTRGEDGYTF.

The chain carries TRBV11-2 and TRBJ1-1; the D is unclear. The CDR3 sequence is 12 residues long. V was cut by 5 bases and J by 4 bases, with 8 bases left in between. From germline, CDR1 is SGHAT and CDR2 FQNNGV. The CDR3 nucleotides read TGTGCCAGCAGCCCCGTAACCACTGAAGCTTTCTTT. It specifies CASSPVTTEAFF.

V gene TRBV3-1 (or the pseudogene TRBV3-2) combines with J gene TRBJ2-1, with unresolved D. CDR1 is LGHDT and CDR2 is YNNKEL in the germline V gene (reference sequence). V gave up 6 bases and J gave up 2 bases, with 11 bases separating them. CDR3 length: 14 amino acids. The CDR3 DNA sequence: TGTGCCAGCAGTCCCCCCGGACCCTACAATGAGCAGTTCTTC. It translates to CASSPPGPYNEQFF.

The V and J genes are TRBV24-1 and TRBJ2-1, with a possible D match to TRBD2 (6 bases). The CDR3 extends over 18 amino acids. Per the germline V gene, CDR1 is KGHDR and CDR2 is SFDVKD. V gave up 0 bases and J gave up 4 bases, with 18 bases separating them. The CDR3 loop is CATSDLPSGSGVYNEQFF. The CDR3 region has the DNA TGTGCCACCAGTGATTTGCCTTCAGGTAGCGGAGTGTACAATGAGCAGTTCTTC.

The chain joins TRBV19 to TRBJ1-2; D is ambiguous. CDR3 size: 13 residues. Between the trimmed V and J ends, which lost 5 bases and 4 bases, there was a span of 11 bases. Germline V gives CDR1 LNHDA, CDR2 SQIVND (reference sequence). This chain's CDR3 is CASSPTVVYGYTF. CDR3 coding DNA: TGTGCCAGTAGTCCTACGGTGGTCTATGGCTACACCTTC.

The V call is TRBV18, the J call TRBJ2-2; D may correspond to TRBD1 or TRBD2 (5 bases each). The CDR3 spans 15 residues. CDR1 and CDR2 (germline): KGHSH, LQKENI. Trimming took off 6 bases at V and 1 base at J, with 12 bases between the two ends. The CDR3 reads CASSSGAGNTGELFF. CDR3 nucleotides: TGTGCCAGCTCGTCCGGGGCAGGGAACACCGGGGAGCTGTTTTTT.

This chain uses TRBV28 with TRBJ2-7; possibly TRBD1 for D (6 bases). CDR1 is MDHEN and CDR2 is SYDVKM in the germline V gene. V lost 4 bases to trimming and J lost 7 bases, with 14 bases between them. The CDR3 consists of 13 residues. The CDR3 DNA reads as TGTGCCAGCAGTTCCACAGGGTTTGGGGAGCAGTACTTC. Its protein is CASSSTGFGEQYF.

The J gene is TRBJ1-1, the V gene TRBV7-9, with D hard to call. Per germline, CDR1 SEHNR and CDR2 FQNEAQ (reference sequence). There are 15 residues in the CDR3. Between the trimmed V and J ends, which lost 1 base and 1 base, there was a span of 10 bases. CDR3 bases: TGTGCCAGCAGCTTAGGGTACAATACGAACACTGAAGCTTTCTTT. Protein: CASSLGYNTNTEAFF.